The 12 T cell receptor beta chains below come from one sample, sequenced in a study of blood T cells in healthy people across ages. Together with a sample-barcoded 5' primer, a J-beta primer mix was included in a second PCR lasting about 6 to 11 cycles. Each CDR3 protein is one row after TCRdb ran MiXCR on the 5' RACE reads. The data contain some 1.6 million distinct CDR3 sequences, roughly a third of them singletons. The sample taken for sequencing was blood. Source of these receptors: a woman younger than 45 in good health.

Only a few counts were recorded for this clonotype. J is TRBJ2-3 and V is TRBV4-1; D gene uncertain. This CDR3 comprises 16 residues. Germline CDR1 and CDR2: MGHRA and YSYEKL. Trimming shortened V by 4 bases and J by 6 bases, and 20 bases separated the two germline ends. CDR3 region: CASSPSGVLNVDTQYF. In DNA form, the CDR3 reads TGCGCCAGCAGCCCCTCCGGTGTCCTAAACGTGGATACGCAGTATTTT.

This clonotype was picked up a small number of times. V usage is TRBV11-1 and J usage is TRBJ2-1; TRBD1 matches 9 bases. Germline assignment: CDR1 SGHAT and CDR2 FQDESV (reference sequence). V dropped 5 bases and J dropped 5; count of bases not matched to a gene: 10. This CDR3 contains 16 residues. CDR3 nucleotides: TGTGCCAGCAGCCCCCACAGGGGGCTAGTGGACAATGAGCAGTTCTTC. Its translation: CASSPHRGLVDNEQFF. Filled out from reference TRBV11-1 and TRBJ2-1, the complete variable domain reads EAEVAQSPRYKITEKSQAVAFWCDPISGHATLYWYRQILGQGPELLVQFQDESVVDDSQLPKDRFSAERLKGVDSTLKIQPAELGDSAMYLCASSPHRGLVDNEQFFGPGTRLTVL.

The chain has TRBV10-3 and TRBJ2-2, with D possibly matching TRBD2 (7 bases). Per germline, CDR1 ENHRY and CDR2 SYGVKD. The CDR3 is 16 amino acids. CDR3 loop: CVSSGGRGTNTGELFF. The CDR3 bases are TGTGTCAGCAGTGGGGGGAGGGGGACGAACACCGGGGAGCTGTTTTTT.

The chain is built from TRBV6-1 and TRBJ2-7; 8 nucleotides match TRBD2. Germline CDR1 MNHNS, CDR2 SASEGT. This CDR3 spans 15 amino acids. With 2 bases clipped from V and 2 bases from J, the junction kept 5 bases outside the gene matches. The CDR3 sequence: CASSERVSGTYEQYF. In DNA form, the CDR3 reads TGTGCCAGCAGTGAAAGGGTTAGCGGGACCTACGAGCAGTACTTC.

V and J are TRBV15 and TRBJ2-1; tentative D call: TRBD2 (6 bases). The closer fit of TRBJ2-7 to the DNA end suggests the J call may be wrong. CDR1 is LNHNV and CDR2 is YYDKDF in the germline V gene (reference sequence). CDR3 length: 18 amino acids. The CDR3 DNA reads as TGTGCCACCAGCAGAGAAAGCAAAACGGGAGTCTTCCCCAATGAGCAGTACTTC. Translating it yields CATSRESKTGVFPNEQYF.

The sample holds a few counts of this clonotype. This chain joins TRBV12-3 or TRBV12-4 and TRBJ1-5, with 7 bases aligning to TRBD1. Unmatched junction bases numbered 24, after V lost 5 bases and J lost 5 bases. CDR3 length: 20 residues. The CDR3 DNA reads as TGTGCCAGCAGTCGTGGAAGGGGGCAGGTTGGCAGATTGGCAGATCAGCCCCAGCATTTT. Translation gives CASSRGRGQVGRLADQPQHF.

This clonotype was detected a few times. The chain combines TRBV18 with TRBJ2-1, with no clear D. The CDR3 sequence is 12 residues long. Trimming removed 4 bases from V and 7 bases from J, with 8 bases in between. Per the germline V gene, CDR1 is KGHSH and CDR2 is LQKENI. The CDR3 region is CASSQSGNEQFF. CDR3 coding DNA: TGTGCCAGCTCACAGAGTGGGAATGAGCAGTTCTTC.

This rearrangement joins TRBV7-9 to TRBJ1-1; 8 nucleotides match TRBD1. V was pared by 5 bases and J by 5 bases, with 10 bases of the junction left unmatched. CDR3 size: 15 residues. The V gene's germline CDR1 is SEHNR and CDR2 FQNEAQ (reference sequence). The CDR3 bases are TGTGCCAGCAGCACCAGGACAGGGAAGAGGACTGAAGCTTTCTTT. Protein sequence: CASSTRTGKRTEAFF.

The chain has TRBV20-1 and TRBJ2-1, with D possibly being TRBD1 or TRBD2 (5 bases each). The J call may be in error: the DNA end matches TRBJ2-7 better. This CDR3 region has 13 residues. Germline lookup yields CDR1 DFQATT and CDR2 SNEGSKA (reference sequence). The CDR3 sequence is CSAKGSSYNEQYF. The CDR3 DNA follows: TGCAGTGCTAAGGGGAGCTCCTACAATGAGCAGTACTTC.

The chain links TRBV7-8 to TRBJ1-2, with a tentative D call TRBD1 (6 bases). The germline gives CDR1 SGHVS, CDR2 FQNEAQ. The V and J ends lost 5 bases and 6 bases respectively, with 13 bases between them. The CDR3 loop spans 13 amino acids. CDR3 amino acids: CASSLREGDGYTF. The CDR3 DNA sequence: TGTGCCAGCAGCCTGAGGGAGGGGGATGGCTACACCTTC.

This clonotype was counted between two and nine times. This chain joins TRBV7-3 and TRBJ2-7, with D tentatively TRBD2 (6 bases). CDR3 length: 15 residues. Trimming pared 1 base from V and 2 bases from J, leaving 12 bases between. The germline gives CDR1 SGHTA, CDR2 FQGTGA. The DNA for the CDR3 is TGTGCCAGCAGCTTAAGCGGGATACCAGCCTACGAGCAGTACTTC. This sequence encodes CASSLSGIPAYEQYF.

Of note for this clonotype: It is likely a read error, because the conserved phenylalanine at the end of the CDR3 is missing. The rearrangement links TRBV3-1 to TRBJ2-1; D call uncertain. Germline V gene data show CDR1 as LGHDT and CDR2 as YNNKEL (reference sequence). V was pared by 2 bases and J by 3 bases, with 8 bases between. The length of the CDR3 is 14 residues. This CDR3 is CASSQTPDYNEQFL. CDR3 DNA sequence: TGTGCCAGCAGCCAAACTCCGGACTACAATGAGCAGTTCTTA.